Presented here are 27 T cell receptor beta chains from one specimen sequenced in a study of radiotherapy plus CTLA-4 blockade in lung cancer. TCRdb keeps only in-frame clones here, not all; method: immunoSEQ multiplex PCR. The table lists about 80,000 clones, about 78% of them singletons. Sequenced here: peripheral blood, sampled from a patient treated with radiotherapy plus ipilimumab. The source is a human donor with non-small cell lung cancer whose response to radiotherapy plus ipilimumab could not be evaluated. Some clones in this sample may be carry-over from other donors' samples.

V and J are TRBV23-1 and TRBJ2-1; D may be TRBD2 (5 bases). TRBV23-1 is designated an ORF whose function remains uncertain. Trimming shortened V by 8 bases and J by 1 base, and 21 bases separated the two germline ends. CDR3 length: 17 residues. The CDR3 is CASGWLSPRRSYNEQFF. The CDR3 DNA reads TGCGCCAGCGGATGGCTGTCTCCCCGGAGGTCCTACAATGAGCAGTTCTTC.

This chain connects TRBV4-2 to TRBJ2-7; 8 positions agree with TRBD2. V was clipped by 3 bases and J by 0 bases; unmatched bases: 13. The CDR3 is 18 residues long. The germline CDR1 and CDR2 sequences are LGHNA and YNFKEQ. The chain's CDR3 is CASSQIGGRGTSSYEQYF. CDR3 in DNA: TGTGCCAGCAGCCAGATAGGGGGGAGAGGGACTAGCTCCTACGAGCAGTACTTC.

J is TRBJ1-1 and V is TRBV28; D possibly corresponds to TRBD1 (5 bases). The CDR3 runs 14 residues. The germline V gene has CDR1 MDHEN and CDR2 SYDVKM. The V and J ends lost 6 bases and 0 bases respectively, with 11 bases between them. Here the CDR3 reads CASRRQGLNTEAFF. In DNA, the CDR3 is TGTGCCAGCAGGAGGCAGGGATTGAACACTGAAGCTTTCTTT.

This chain's CDR3 is CASSPPDRGPTGELFF. In DNA form, the CDR3 reads TGTGCCAGCTCACCACCGGACAGGGGGCCCACCGGGGAGCTGTTTTTT. The genes are TRBV18 and TRBJ2-2, with TRBD1 matching 11 bases. The V and J ends lost 0 bases and 4 bases, in that order; junction bases with no gene match: 1. This CDR3 spans 16 amino acids. Per germline, CDR1 KGHSH and CDR2 LQKENI. Drawing the rest from reference TRBV18 and TRBJ2-2, the complete variable domain is NAGVMQNPRHLVRRRGQEARLRCSPMKGHSHVYWYRQLPEEGLKFMVYLQKENIIDESGMPKERFSAEFPKEGPSILRIQQVVRGDSAAYFCASSPPDRGPTGELFFGEGSRLTVL.

The rearrangement uses TRBV6-5 and TRBJ1-1; no reliable D call. V was clipped by 2 bases and J by 2 bases, with 6 bases between them. This CDR3 is built from 13 residues. Per germline, CDR1 MNHEY and CDR2 SVGAGI. CDR3 residues: CASSYEINTEAFF. The CDR3 nucleotides read TGTGCCAGCAGTTACGAGATAAACACTGAAGCTTTCTTT.

The chain couples TRBV2 to TRBJ2-3, with 13 bases matching TRBD2. The V segment lost 3 bases and the J segment 9 bases; nucleotides outside the gene matches: 6. Germline-derived CDR1 and CDR2 are SNHLY and FYNNEI. This CDR3 region has 15 residues. CDR3 in amino acids: CASSERTSGGATQYF. Written as DNA, the CDR3 is TGTGCCAGCAGTGAGAGGACTAGCGGGGGAGCGACGCAGTATTTT.

J is TRBJ2-5 and V is TRBV4-2; 9 bases align to TRBD1. The V gene's germline CDR1 is LGHNA and CDR2 YNFKEQ. The CDR3 is 14 amino acids. V dropped 1 base and J dropped 3; count of bases not matched to a gene: 0. The CDR3 sequence is CASSQGTGEETQYF. CDR3 in DNA: TGTGCCAGCAGCCAAGGGACAGGGGAAGAGACCCAGTACTTC.

Written as DNA, the CDR3 is TGTGCCAGCAGCCAAGATTGGAACAGGGGAAAAGAGACCCAGTACTTC. Translating gives CASSQDWNRGKETQYF. The rearrangement links TRBV7-9 to TRBJ2-5; TRBD1 aligns across 7 bases. V lost 5 bases, J lost 3 bases, and 12 bases stayed unmatched. CDR1 and CDR2 from the germline V gene are SEHNR and FQNEAQ (reference sequence). This CDR3 has 16 residues.

The V call is TRBV6-5, the J call TRBJ1-2, with 8 bases identical to TRBD1. CDR1 is MNHEY and CDR2 is SVGAGI in the germline V gene. After removal of 6 bases from V and 7 bases from J, the junction contained 13 bases not matched to a gene. The CDR3 consists of 15 residues. The CDR3 DNA is TGTGCCAGCAGATCTCCCGGGACAGGCTATCGTGGCTACACCTTC. This sequence encodes CASRSPGTGYRGYTF.

The rearrangement uses TRBV9 and TRBJ2-7; maybe TRBD1 (5 bases). Germline CDR1 and CDR2: SGDLS and YYNGEE. This CDR3 spans 16 amino acids. The V gene lost 0 bases and the J gene lost 3 bases, with 16 bases spanning the gap. The CDR3 protein is CASSVEGQGYFYEQYF. As DNA, the CDR3 is TGTGCCAGCAGCGTAGAGGGGCAAGGCTATTTCTACGAGCAGTACTTC.

V gene TRBV7-6 combines with J gene TRBJ1-6; 11 positions agree with TRBD1. Germline V gene data show CDR1 as SGHVS and CDR2 as FNYEAQ. With 5 bases clipped from V and 7 bases from J, the junction kept 1 base outside the gene matches. This CDR3 comprises 14 residues. In DNA, the CDR3 is TGTGCCAGCAGCCGGGACAGGGGGAATTCACCCCTCCACTTT. Its protein product is CASSRDRGNSPLHF.

The gene calls are TRBV9 and TRBJ2-1; 16 nucleotides match TRBD2. The germline V gene encodes CDR1 SGDLS and CDR2 YYNGEE. The trim removed 0 bases at V and 4 bases at J, leaving 4 bases unmatched. The CDR3 totals 18 residues. CDR3: CASSVAAGLAGGYNEQFF. The CDR3 DNA reads as TGTGCCAGCAGCGTAGCCGCGGGACTAGCGGGGGGGTACAATGAGCAGTTCTTC.

The CDR3 coding sequence is TGTGCCTCCTGGGGGGGCTCTGGAAACACCATATATTTT. Protein product: CASWGGSGNTIYF. This sequence joins TRBV6-5 and TRBJ1-3; maybe TRBD1 (5 bases). V shed 11 bases and J shed 0 bases, with 11 bases lying between them. The CDR3 spans 13 residues. Per the germline V gene, CDR1 is MNHEY and CDR2 is SVGAGI.

This chain joins TRBV7-9 and TRBJ1-1; 8 bases fit TRBD1. V gave up 7 bases and J gave up 5 bases; unmatched junction bases: 9. Germline assignment: CDR1 SEHNR and CDR2 FQNEAQ (reference sequence). This CDR3 contains 14 residues. The CDR3 here is CASTIQGAVTEAFF. The CDR3 DNA sequence: TGTGCCAGCACCATTCAGGGGGCAGTAACTGAAGCTTTCTTT. The full variable domain, in which reference TRBV7-9 and TRBJ1-1 provide the parts outside the CDR3, is DTGVSQNPRHKITKRGQNVTFRCDPISEHNRLYWYRQTLGQGPEFLTYFQNEAQLEKSRLLSDRFSAERPKGSFSTLEIQRTEQGDSAMYLCASTIQGAVTEAFFGQGTRLTVV.

V is TRBV9 and J is TRBJ2-3, with 7 positions matching TRBD1. Germline V gene sequence: CDR1 SGDLS, CDR2 YYNGEE. This CDR3 contains 13 residues. V trimming: 0 bases; J trimming: 5 bases; junction bases outside the gene matches: 0. DNA for the CDR3: TGTGCCAGCAGCGTAGACAGGGGAGATACGCAGTATTTT. The encoded protein is CASSVDRGDTQYF.

The chain joins TRBV28 to TRBJ2-7, with D unclear. This CDR3 spans 12 amino acids. CDR1 is MDHEN, CDR2 SYDVKM, per germline. The V end was cut by 4 bases, the J end by 1 base, with 5 bases between. CDR3 sequence reads: CASSSVSYEQYF. In DNA, the CDR3 is TGTGCCAGCAGTTCCGTTTCCTACGAGCAGTACTTC.

The chain combines TRBV9 with TRBJ2-1; possible D gene TRBD2, 6 bases. V was clipped by 0 bases and J by 2 bases, with 12 bases between them. CDR1 SGDLS and CDR2 YYNGEE come from the germline V gene. The CDR3 has 16 amino acids. CDR3 amino acids: CASSVVARGTYNEQFF. CDR3 nucleotides: TGTGCCAGCAGCGTAGTGGCCCGCGGGACCTACAATGAGCAGTTCTTC.

The chain links TRBV19 to TRBJ1-2; 10 bases are a match to TRBD1. The J segment lost 7 bases and the V segment lost 5 bases, leaving 13 bases of the junction unmatched. The CDR3 consists of 16 residues. Germline values: CDR1 LNHDA, CDR2 SQIVND (reference sequence). The CDR3 reads CASSLRPGTGASGYTF. CDR3 nucleotide sequence: TGTGCCAGTAGTCTGCGTCCCGGGACAGGGGCCAGTGGCTACACCTTC.

The J gene is TRBJ2-1, the V gene TRBV19; 8 positions match TRBD1. From germline, CDR1 is LNHDA and CDR2 SQIVND (reference sequence). The junction had 19 bases not matched to a gene; V was cut back by 4 bases and J by 8 bases. This CDR3 has 18 residues. CDR3: CASSTYPRDRLGRYEQFF. For the CDR3, the DNA is TGTGCCAGTAGTACCTACCCACGGGACAGGCTAGGTAGGTATGAGCAGTTCTTC.

V is TRBV4-1 and J is TRBJ2-1; the D gene is possibly TRBD2 (6 bases). Deletions cut 0 bases from V and 0 bases from J, with 9 bases between. This CDR3 comprises 16 residues. Germline-derived CDR1 and CDR2 are MGHRA and YSYEKL. CDR3 in DNA: TGCGCCAGCAGCCAAGAACTAGCCCCCTCCTACAATGAGCAGTTCTTC. Its translation: CASSQELAPSYNEQFF.

The chain couples TRBV6-5 to TRBJ1-2; a weak D match, TRBD1 (5 bases). Trimming cost V 10 bases and J 8 bases, with 20 bases left between them. The CDR3 is made up of 13 amino acids. Germline loops: CDR1 MNHEY, CDR2 SVGAGI. The CDR3 DNA reads TGTGCCACCTCGCCGCAGGGATTGGGGGGCTACACCTTC. This encodes CATSPQGLGGYTF.

This clone was seen many times. The chain has TRBV9 and TRBJ2-7; 9 positions agree with TRBD1. The V gene's germline CDR1 is SGDLS and CDR2 YYNGEE. The CDR3 covers 15 residues. The J segment lost 2 bases and the V segment lost 4 bases, leaving 7 bases of the junction unmatched. CDR3 loop: CASSPRTGVPYEQYF. CDR3 in DNA: TGTGCCAGCAGCCCCCGGACAGGGGTGCCCTACGAGCAGTACTTC.

This clone has a single count. The chain has TRBV28 and TRBJ2-3; 8 nucleotides align to TRBD1. The CDR3 is 15 residues long. In germline, CDR1 is MDHEN, CDR2 SYDVKM. The junction had 8 bases not matched to a gene; V was cut back by 4 bases and J by 5 bases. Here the CDR3 reads CASSSGQDLEDTQYF. DNA for the CDR3: TGTGCCAGCAGTTCGGGACAGGATTTAGAAGATACGCAGTATTTT.

The chain has TRBV19 and TRBJ2-1; TRBD2 agrees at 9 bases. The germline V gene encodes CDR1 LNHDA and CDR2 SQIVND (reference sequence). Trimming cost V 6 bases and J 8 bases; bases outside gene matches: 11. The CDR3 covers 15 residues. The CDR3 DNA reads TGTGCCAGTAGCTCATTTAGCGGGGGCCGTTATGAGCAGTTCTTC. Translated, it gives CASSSFSGGRYEQFF.

This clone was observed a few times. The V gene is TRBV30, the J gene TRBJ1-1; a possible D gene is TRBD1 (5 bases). V was cut by 3 bases and J by 2 bases, with 7 bases left in between. The CDR3 has 12 residues. Germline V gives CDR1 GTSNPN, CDR2 SVGIG (reference sequence). CDR3 residues: CAWRGLNTEAFF. The CDR3 nucleotides are TGTGCCTGGAGGGGACTTAACACTGAAGCTTTCTTT.

The chain carries TRBV9 and TRBJ1-1; D not certain. Trimming stripped 0 bases from V and 0 bases from J, with 3 bases between. The CDR3 has 13 residues. Germline CDR1 is SGDLS and CDR2 is YYNGEE. CDR3 sequence: CASSVAVNTEAFF. In nucleotides, the CDR3 is TGTGCCAGCAGCGTAGCTGTGAACACTGAAGCTTTCTTT.

The chain is built from TRBV7-2 and TRBJ2-5; possible D gene TRBD1, 6 bases. V was clipped by 2 bases and J by 5 bases, with 18 bases between them. Per the germline V gene, CDR1 is SGHTA and CDR2 is FQGNSA. The CDR3 sequence is 16 residues long. CDR3 nucleotides: TGTGCCAGCAGCTTACAGGGGACCAGTCTCTCGGAGACCCAGTACTTC. This sequence encodes CASSLQGTSLSETQYF. Filled out from reference TRBV7-2 and TRBJ2-5, the complete variable domain reads GAGVSQSPSNKVTEKGKDVELRCDPISGHTALYWYRQSLGQGLEFLIYFQGNSAPDKSGLPSDRFSAERTGGSVSTLTIQRTQQEDSAVYLCASSLQGTSLSETQYFGPGTRLLVL.